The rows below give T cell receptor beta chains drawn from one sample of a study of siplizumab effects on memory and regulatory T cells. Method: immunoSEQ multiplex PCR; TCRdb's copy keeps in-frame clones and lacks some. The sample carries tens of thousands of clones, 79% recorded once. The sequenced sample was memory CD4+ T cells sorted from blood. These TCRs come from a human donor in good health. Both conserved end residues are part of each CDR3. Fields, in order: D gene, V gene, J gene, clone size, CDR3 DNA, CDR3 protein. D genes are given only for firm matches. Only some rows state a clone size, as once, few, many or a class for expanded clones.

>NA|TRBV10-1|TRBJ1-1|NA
TGCGCCAGCCACCTGGGAGGGATCGGCACTGAAGCTTTCTTT
CASHLGGIGTEAFF
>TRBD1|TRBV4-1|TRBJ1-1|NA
TGCGCCAGCAGCCCCAAGGACAGGGGGCAGGTTTGGAACACTGAAGCTTTCTTT
CASSPKDRGQVWNTEAFF
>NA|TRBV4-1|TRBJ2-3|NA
TGCGCCAGCAGCCGCGGGGTTCCCATTTCGGGAGATACGCAGTATTTT
CASSRGVPISGDTQYF
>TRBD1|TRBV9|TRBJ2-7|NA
TGTGCCAGCAGCGCCCGGGACAGGGGAACCTACGAGCAGTACTTC
CASSARDRGTYEQYF
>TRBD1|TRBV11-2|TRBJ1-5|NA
TGTGCCAGCAGCTTAGAACAGGGGGCGGGACAGCCCCAGCATTTT
CASSLEQGAGQPQHF
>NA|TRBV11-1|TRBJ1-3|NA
TGTGCCAGCAGCAGGGTGTCCGGAAACACCATATATTTT
CASSRVSGNTIYF
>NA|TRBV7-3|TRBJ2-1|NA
TGTGCCAGCAGCTCTATATATGCTTCCTACAATGAGCAGTTCTTC
CASSSIYASYNEQFF
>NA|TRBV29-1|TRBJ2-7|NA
TGCAGCGTTGAGATGGGGGGCGAATCGGCCACCTACGAGCAGTACTTC
CSVEMGGESATYEQYF
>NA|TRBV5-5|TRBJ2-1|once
TGTGCCAGCAGCTCGGGGGGGACAGGGCCCTACAATGAGCAGTTCTTC
CASSSGGTGPYNEQFF
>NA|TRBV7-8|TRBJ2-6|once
TGTGCCAGCAGCTTCCATCGACAGGCCAACGTCCTGACTTTC
CASSFHRQANVLTF
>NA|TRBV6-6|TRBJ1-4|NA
TGTGCCAGCAGTCGCGGGACACGGGCTGAAAAACTGTTTTTT
CASSRGTRAEKLFF
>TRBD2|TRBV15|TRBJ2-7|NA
TGTGCCACCAGCAGAGATCGGGCTAGCGGCCGTTACGAGCAGTACTTC
CATSRDRASGRYEQYF
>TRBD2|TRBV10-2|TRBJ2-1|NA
TGCGCCAGCAAGGAGTCGCGGGGGGGCTCCTACAATGAGCAGTTCTTC
CASKESRGGSYNEQFF
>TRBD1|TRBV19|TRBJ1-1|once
TGTGCCAGTAGCCAGGACAGGGAGAACACTGAAGCTTTCTTT
CASSQDRENTEAFF
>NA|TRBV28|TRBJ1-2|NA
TGTGCCAGCAGTCCGGCCAATAACCACGTCGCAGGCAGATATGGCTACACCTTC
CASSPANNHVAGRYGYTF
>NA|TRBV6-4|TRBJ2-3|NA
TGTGCCAGCAGTGACTCTGGGGCAAGCACAGATACGCAGTATTTT
CASSDSGASTDTQYF
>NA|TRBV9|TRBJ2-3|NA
TGTGCCAGCAGCCCTTCCATGGTCACACATACGCAGTATTTT
CASSPSMVTHTQYF
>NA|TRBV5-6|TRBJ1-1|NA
TGTGCCAGCAGCTCCTTAGCTATTAACACTGAAGCTTTCTTT
CASSSLAINTEAFF
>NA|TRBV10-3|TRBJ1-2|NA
TGTGCCATCAGTGAGTTCCTGGGAGAACGTCGGGGTGGCTACACCTTC
CAISEFLGERRGGYTF
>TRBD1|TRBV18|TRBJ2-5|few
TGTGCCAGCTCATGGGCGGACAGGGGAGAGACCCAGTACTTC
CASSWADRGETQYF
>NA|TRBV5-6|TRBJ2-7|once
TGTGCCAGCAGCTCTCAGGACAGACTCTACGAGCAGTACTTC
CASSSQDRLYEQYF
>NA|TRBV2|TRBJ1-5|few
TGTGCCGGGGGTCGGGGAGGAGGTCAGCCCCAGCATTTT
CAGGRGGGQPQHF
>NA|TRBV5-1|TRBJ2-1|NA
TGCGCCAGCAGCTTGGACTCAATGCAGGTTGAGCAGTTCTTC
CASSLDSMQVEQFF
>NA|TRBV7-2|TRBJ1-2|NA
TGTGCCAGCAGCTTAGGGTGGTTGGCAGGGCTGGGCTACACCTTC
CASSLGWLAGLGYTF
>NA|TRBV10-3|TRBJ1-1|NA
TGTGCCATCAGGGACGGGCCGAACACTGAAGCTTTCTTT
CAIRDGPNTEAFF
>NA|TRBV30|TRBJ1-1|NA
TGTGCCTGGAGTGGGATTTCTGACACTGAAGCTTTCTTT
CAWSGISDTEAFF
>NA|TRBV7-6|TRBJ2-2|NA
TGTGCCAGCAGCCCCCAAGGGACCCCGAACACCGGGGAGCTGTTTTTT
CASSPQGTPNTGELFF
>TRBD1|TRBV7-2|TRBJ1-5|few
TGTGCCAGCAGCCCGAACGACAGGGACTATCAGCCCCAGCATTTT
CASSPNDRDYQPQHF
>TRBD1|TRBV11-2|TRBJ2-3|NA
TGTGCCAGCAGCTTAACGCGGGGGACAGGGGCAGATACGCAGTATTTT
CASSLTRGTGADTQYF
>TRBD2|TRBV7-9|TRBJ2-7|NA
TGTGCCAGCAGCTTAGACTCCTGGGGAGGGGAGCAGTACTTC
CASSLDSWGGEQYF
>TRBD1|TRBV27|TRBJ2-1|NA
TGTGCCAGCAGGTCCGGGACAGGGGTCTACAATGAGCAGTTCTTC
CASRSGTGVYNEQFF
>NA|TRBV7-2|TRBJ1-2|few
TGTGCCAGCAGCCTTAAACCACCGGGAGAAGCAGGGGCCTATGGCTACACCTTC
CASSLKPPGEAGAYGYTF
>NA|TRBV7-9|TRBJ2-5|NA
TGTGCCAGCAGCTTAGGTGTCAGCCGGGAGACCCAGTACTTC
CASSLGVSRETQYF
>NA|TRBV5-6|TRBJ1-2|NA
TGTGCCAGCAGCTTGGGACAGGAACCTCGTATCTATGGCTACACCTTC
CASSLGQEPRIYGYTF
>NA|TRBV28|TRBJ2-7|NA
TGTGCCAGCAAATTTGGGGGGACGGGCTACGAGCAGTACTTC
CASKFGGTGYEQYF
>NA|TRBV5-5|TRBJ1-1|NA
TGTGCCAGCAGCCCGACTCCGGACAGCCCATTCACTGAAGCTTTCTTT
CASSPTPDSPFTEAFF
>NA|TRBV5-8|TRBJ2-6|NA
TGTGCCAGCAGCTTGCTGTTCAGCGGGGCCAACGTCCTGACTTTC
CASSLLFSGANVLTF
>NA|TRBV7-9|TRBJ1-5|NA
TGTGCCAGCAGCCTCGGGGGCGGGGGCAATGAGCCCCAGCATTTT
CASSLGGGGNEPQHF
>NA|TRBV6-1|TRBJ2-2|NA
TGTGCCAGCAGTGCAACAGGGAACACCGGGGAGCTGTTTTTT
CASSATGNTGELFF
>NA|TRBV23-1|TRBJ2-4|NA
TGCGCCAGCAGGGGGCCTAAAAACATTCAGTACTTC
CASRGPKNIQYF
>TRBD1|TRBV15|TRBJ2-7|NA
TGTGCCACCAGTGTGGTAGGGGGACAGGCGTCCTACGAGCAGTACTTC
CATSVVGGQASYEQYF
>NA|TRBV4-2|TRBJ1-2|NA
TGTGCCAGCAGCCAAGACACAGGGCCCTATGGCTACACCTTC
CASSQDTGPYGYTF
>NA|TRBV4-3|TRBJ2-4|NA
TGCGCCAGCAGCCAAGACGTCTTAAACATTCAGTACTTC
CASSQDVLNIQYF
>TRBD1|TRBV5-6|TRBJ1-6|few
TGTGCCAGCAGCGAAATGGACAGGAATTCACCCCTCCACTTT
CASSEMDRNSPLHF
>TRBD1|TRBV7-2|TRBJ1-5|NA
TGTGCCAGCAATCGCCATTTGGGACAGTCGGGTCAGCCCCAGCATTTT
CASNRHLGQSGQPQHF